The sequence of this T cell receptor beta chain was determined in a study of cytotoxic CD8 clonotypes in ibrutinib-treated CLL. Study at large: The authors obtained response samples at a median of around eleven months of treatment, range 6 to 36.

Study observations and caveats: Clonality was higher at ibrutinib response and returned toward baseline at progression.

Cryopreserved PBMCs were the source of roughly 2 micrograms of genomic DNA, which went to TCR beta libraries. The repertoire was sequenced with immunoSEQ multiplex PCR; TCRdb's copy has only in-frame clones and lacks some. The data hold 140,000 or so clones, with approximately 81% observed a single time. Worth noting for this clone: Its antigen is unknown.

Per the germline V gene, CDR1 is SGHVS and CDR2 is FQNEAQ. This CDR3 is built from 15 residues. With 2 bases removed from V and 0 bases from J, the gap between germline ends came to 11 bases. The chain employs TRBV7-8 and TRBJ2-7, with unresolved D. The receptor was derived from a human donor with chronic lymphocytic leukemia. Material: PBMCs, obtained after 12 months of ibrutinib treatment. The CDR3 spells CASSLMADLSYEQYF. The CDR3 region has the DNA TGTGCCAGCAGCTTAATGGCAGACCTCTCCTACGAGCAGTACTTC.